A single sample gave rise to the 3 T cell receptor beta chains below, sequenced in a study of blood T cell repertoires in COVID-19. Using immunoSEQ multiplex PCR, the repertoire was profiled, and TCRdb retains in-frame clones only, with some absent. Of 200,000 to 300,000 clones in the sample, 86% were seen once. The specimen was peripheral blood. The receptors were gathered from an older woman who had recovered from COVID-19.

The rearrangement joins TRBV10-1 to TRBJ2-1; TRBD1 might be the D (6 bases). There are 14 residues in the CDR3. Trimming pared 7 bases from V and 7 bases from J, leaving 17 bases between. Germline assignment: CDR1 WNHNN and CDR2 SYGVQD (reference sequence). CDR3 bases: TGCGCCAGCATATTGGACAGTTTGGGGAATGAGCAGTTCTTC. The encoded protein is CASILDSLGNEQFF.

V and J are TRBV6-5 and TRBJ1-4; D ambiguous. The germline V gene has CDR1 MNHEY and CDR2 SVGAGI. V lost 7 bases and J 4 bases, leaving 7 bases between the germline ends. There are 12 residues in the CDR3. The CDR3 region is CASTPINEKLFF. The DNA for the CDR3 is TGTGCCAGCACCCCAATTAATGAAAAACTGTTTTTT.

This chain links TRBV25-1 with TRBJ2-5; TRBD2 agrees at 8 bases. J lost 5 bases, V lost 3 bases, and 5 bases had no gene match. The CDR3 totals 14 residues. Germline values: CDR1 MGHDK, CDR2 SYGVNS. The CDR3 spells CASSDRGGWETQYF. In nucleotides, the CDR3 is TGTGCCAGCAGTGACCGGGGGGGCTGGGAGACCCAGTACTTC.